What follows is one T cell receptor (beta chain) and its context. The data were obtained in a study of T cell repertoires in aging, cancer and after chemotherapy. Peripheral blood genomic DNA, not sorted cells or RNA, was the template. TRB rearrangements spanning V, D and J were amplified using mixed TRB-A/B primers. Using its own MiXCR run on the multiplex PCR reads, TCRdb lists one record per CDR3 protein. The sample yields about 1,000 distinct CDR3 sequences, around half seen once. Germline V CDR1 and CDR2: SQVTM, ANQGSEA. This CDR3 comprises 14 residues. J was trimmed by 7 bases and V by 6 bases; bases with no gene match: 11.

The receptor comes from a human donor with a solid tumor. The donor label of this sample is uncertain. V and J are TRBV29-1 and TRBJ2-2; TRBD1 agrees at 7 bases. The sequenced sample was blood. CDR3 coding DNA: TGCAGCGTGCGTACCCAGGGGGTAAGCGGGGAGCTGTTTTTT. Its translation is CSVRTQGVSGELFF.